The entry below describes one T cell receptor (beta chain). Its antigen target is currently unknown. No per-base quality is available; no much larger clone lies one base away. Enrolling through a virtual design, the prospective study's participants ranged in age from roughly 18 to 90 years and lived across some 23 United States geographic areas. To assign participants to cohorts, the prospective study relied on clinical history that participants themselves reported in a screening survey and a study questionnaire. Recovered participants in ImmuneRACE Cohort 3 were defined by two consecutive negative NP/OP PCR tests, clearance by a healthcare professional, or resolution of symptoms. In the prospective study, mobile phlebotomists collected whole blood, serum and a nasopharyngeal or oropharyngeal swab from each participant. Prospective study participants could optionally give additional blood draws and questionnaires over an approximately two-month period. Before DNA extraction, prospective study blood samples were shipped either frozen or at room temperature.

TCRbeta CDR3 regions were amplified from genomic DNA by means of the immunoSEQ Assay, a bias-controlled multiplex PCR. The study's processing was this. The number of nucleated cells in each sample was estimated by amplification of reference gene primers within the assay. To quantify the absolute abundance of each unique TCRbeta CDR3 rearrangement, sequence reads were collapsed and filtered. For each sample, productive Simpson clonality was calculated as the square root of Simpson's diversity index across productive rearrangements. TCRdb provides this immuneACCESS table in a form limited to in-frame rearrangements. Some clones are lacking; in checked studies, under half of them reflect an unresolved V gene, and why the rest are absent is not known. V, J and clone size are those of that table, while D and trimming were read from the DNA. The sample contains 180,000 or so clones, roughly 85% of them found a single time. 4.4% of the sample is taken by the ten largest.

This entry comes from a study of blood T cell repertoires in COVID-19 (dated by TCRdb to between 2020 and 2021). As for the study more broadly: The collaborator samples originated in the United States, Italy and Spain and spanned the acute and convalescent phases of COVID-19. The prospective study material was composed of cDNA or gDNA derived from T cells, B-cell-depleted T cells, or PBMCs. Deeply sampled blood TCRbeta repertoires from subjects exposed to, actively infected with, or recovered from COVID-19 were included in the dataset. The repertoires were made available in a free public database intended to serve as a resource for research on the immune response to SARS-CoV-2. Samples were obtained from the ongoing ImmuneRACE study (first 160 participants) and from approximately 1,200 subjects provided by 6 global collaborators. Sample metadata almost always included a de-identified subject ID, COVID-19 status, age in years and sex. Where HLA class I and class II types were available, the types were taken from metadata supplied by the sample provider, not from assay-based typing. Study-wide conclusions, independent of this receptor: Clinical and demographic metadata were provided uncurated, with the amount varying by source and participant.

CDR1 and CDR2, looked up from the germline V gene (reference sequence), are SEHNR and FQNEAQ. Relative to germline, V is 6 bases shorter and J is 0 bases shorter, with 11 bases between their ends. The CDR3 has 14 amino acids, counting the end cysteine and phenylalanine. Just the 42-base CDR3 DNA is kept, in frame starting at base 1. The sequence derives from a woman in her forties or fifties who had recovered from COVID-19. Material: PBMCs or T cells enriched from blood (not recorded which). The rearranged chain carries TRBV7-9 and TRBJ1-1, with no confidently assigned D gene. The CDR3 in this case is CASSEDFMNTEAFF. The nucleotide sequence is TGTGCCAGCAGTGAGGACTTCATGAACACTGAAGCTTTCTTT.